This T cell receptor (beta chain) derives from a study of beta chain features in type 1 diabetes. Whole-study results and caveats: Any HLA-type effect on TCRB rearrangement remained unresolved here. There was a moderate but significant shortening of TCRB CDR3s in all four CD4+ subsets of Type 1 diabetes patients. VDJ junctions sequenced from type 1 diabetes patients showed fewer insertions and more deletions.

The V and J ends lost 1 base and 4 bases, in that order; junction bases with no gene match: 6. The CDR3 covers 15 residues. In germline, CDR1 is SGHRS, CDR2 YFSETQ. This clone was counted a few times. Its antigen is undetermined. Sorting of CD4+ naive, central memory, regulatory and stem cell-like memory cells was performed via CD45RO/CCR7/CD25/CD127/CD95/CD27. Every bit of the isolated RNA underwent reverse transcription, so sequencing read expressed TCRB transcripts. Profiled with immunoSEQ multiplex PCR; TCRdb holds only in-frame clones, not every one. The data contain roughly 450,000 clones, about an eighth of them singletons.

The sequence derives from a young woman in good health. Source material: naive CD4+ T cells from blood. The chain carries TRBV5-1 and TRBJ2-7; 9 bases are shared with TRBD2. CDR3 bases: TGCGCCAGCAGCTTGTTTAGCGGGAGTGAATACGAGCAGTACTTC. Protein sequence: CASSLFSGSEYEQYF.